Listed below are T cell receptor beta chains from one sample, sequenced in a study of shared clonotypes between healthy human individuals. TCRdb keeps only in-frame clones here, not all; method: immunoSEQ multiplex PCR. The table has about 820,000 clones, 90% to 95% seen once. The source material was naive CD8+ T cells sorted from blood. These TCRs come from a man aged 25 to 40 in good health. Each CDR3 is given with its conserved first and last residue. Some rows mark clone size as missing; the rest say once, few, many or name a class of expanded clone.

TRBV29-1	14	-	CSVEDPGELNEQYF
TRBV11-2	13	-	CASSLGQQAEAFF
TRBV7-7	15	-	CASSRTSGDYNEQFF
TRBV13	16	-	CASSFLREGPYNEQFF
TRBV9	15	-	CASSVAGRESDTQYF
TRBV7-9	14	many	CASRDSGIGEKLFF
TRBV7-2	15	-	CASSLGGRSSYEQYF
TRBV28	16	-	CASSLNGAYNTGELFF
TRBV5-4	14	-	CASRAAGTLFGYTF
TRBV18	13	once	CASSPPEVYTQYF
TRBV5-4	16	-	CASSLEGNRVSDGYTF
TRBV5-1	18	-	CASSFRGLAGPQFNTQYF
TRBV5-1	16	-	CASSLAGPRHTDTQYF
TRBV7-8	15	many	CASSLRGRGGETQYF
TRBV11-2	14	-	CASRSIGPQETQYF
TRBV6-5	16	-	CASSYSTAPRGNGYTF
TRBV9	17	-	CASSGDEGQRSSYEQYF
TRBV11-1	11	-	CASSYTDEQYF
TRBV27	15	-	CASSLNTWQPYGYTF
TRBV10-3	16	-	CAISDPGLALSWELFF
TRBV29-1	15	-	CSVEGSGTGGYEQYF
TRBV19	14	-	CASSIDAGTGELFF
TRBV27	15	-	CASSIRGPPGQGQHF
TRBV27	14	-	CASSKTLTNEKLFF
TRBV10-3	15	-	CAISHSAGYRETQYF
TRBV4-1	14	few	CASSQGGGKNTIYF
TRBV12-5	15	-	CASGLAEGYQETQYF
TRBV10-1	15	once	CASSEGGANTGELFF